A selection of T cell receptor beta chains follows, all from one sample in a study of blood T cell repertoires in COVID-19. Some clones are missing from TCRdb's copy, which holds only in-frame ones; the method was immunoSEQ multiplex PCR. The sample consists of under 250,000 clones, roughly three quarters of them appearing once. Sequences were obtained from peripheral blood. The source of these receptors is a woman aged 40 to 55 with COVID-19, enrolled during active disease. CDR3s include the opening cysteine and the closing phenylalanine or tryptophan. The D gene is left open where the match is weak. Clone size is shown for a subset of rows, as once, few, many or a class of expanded clone.

j_call v_call clone_size d_call cdr3_nt cdr3_aa
TRBJ2-2 TRBV7-3 NA TRBD1 TGTGCCAGCAGCGCGATTTCCGGGACAGGATACACCGGGGAGCTGTTTTTT CASSAISGTGYTGELFF
TRBJ1-4 TRBV27 NA TRBD1 TGTGCCAGCAGCTGGGACAGGGCTTATGAAAAACTGTTTTTT CASSWDRAYEKLFF
TRBJ1-2 TRBV5-1 NA NA TGCGCCAGCAGCCCAGGGTCTACTAACTATGGCTACACCTTC CASSPGSTNYGYTF
TRBJ1-1 TRBV30 NA TRBD1 TGTGCCTGGACCGACCGGGACAGGACACTTATTCCGGCTTTAGCTTTCTTT CAWTDRDRTLIPALAFF
TRBJ2-7 TRBV25-1 NA NA TGTGCCAGCAGTGAAAGCGGTGCCTACGAGCAGTACTTC CASSESGAYEQYF
TRBJ1-1 TRBV6-2/TRBV6-3 NA TRBD1 TGTGCCAGCAGTTACGAATTCGGACAGGGAGAGAATACTGAAGCTTTCTTT CASSYEFGQGENTEAFF
TRBJ1-2 TRBV27 NA TRBD1 TGTGCCAGCAGTTTAGGGAGTGGACAGGGGTTTGGCTACACCTTC CASSLGSGQGFGYTF
TRBJ1-5 TRBV6-5 NA NA TGTGCCAGCAGTTTCGACGGGAATAAACCCCAGCATTTT CASSFDGNKPQHF
TRBJ2-2 TRBV24-1 NA TRBD2 TGTGCCACCAGTGCCCCTAGCGGGGGGAACACCGGGGAGCTGTTTTTT CATSAPSGGNTGELFF
TRBJ1-5 TRBV3-1/TRBV3-2 NA NA TGTGCCAGCAGCCAAGGGGCAGGGAAAAGTCAGCCCCAGCATTTT CASSQGAGKSQPQHF
TRBJ2-5 TRBV6-4 NA TRBD2 TGTGCCAGCAGTCCCTCTATGGGGGGGAAGGAGACCCAGTACTTC CASSPSMGGKETQYF
TRBJ2-5 TRBV2 NA NA TGTGCCAGCAGGGCCATACAAGAGACCCAGTACTTC CASRAIQETQYF
TRBJ1-2 TRBV7-2 NA NA TGTGCCAGCGTATCTACTAGGGGGATTCTCTATGGCTACACCTTC CASVSTRGILYGYTF
TRBJ1-2 TRBV6-2/TRBV6-3 NA TRBD1 TGTGCCAGCAGTTCCGGGACAGGAGCTCTCTATGGCTACACCTTC CASSSGTGALYGYTF
TRBJ2-1 TRBV29-1 NA TRBD1 TGCAGCGTTGTCCGGCTGGACAGGGGTCATGAGCAGTTCTTC CSVVRLDRGHEQFF
TRBJ2-1 TRBV6-6 once NA TGTGCCAGCAGTTACTCAGCCGGGACTCCGCAGTTCTTC CASSYSAGTPQFF
TRBJ1-1 TRBV18 many TRBD1 TGTGCCAGCTCACCACCGGGGACAGGGGGGGGTTTGGTTGAAGCTTTCTTT CASSPPGTGGGLVEAFF
TRBJ1-6 TRBV9 few TRBD1 TGTGCCAGCAGCGTAGGTCGGACAGGGGGCGCGGGGGGCTCACCCCTCCACTTT CASSVGRTGGAGGSPLHF
TRBJ2-4 TRBV2 NA NA TGTGCCAGCTTCGACCCGTGGGCTAAAAACATTCAGTACTTC CASFDPWAKNIQYF
TRBJ1-2 TRBV27 NA TRBD1 TGTGCCAGCGGGACAGCGTTCTATGGCTACACCTTC CASGTAFYGYTF
TRBJ2-7 TRBV18 NA TRBD2 TGTGCCAGCTCACAACCCAAGCCTAGCGGCACCTCCTACGAGCAGTACTTC CASSQPKPSGTSYEQYF
TRBJ2-3 TRBV5-4 NA TRBD2 TGTGCCAGCAAAAAGCGGGGGGAAGATACGCAGTATTTT CASKKRGEDTQYF
TRBJ2-7 TRBV2 NA NA TGTGCCAGCAGTAACTTCTACTCCTACGAGCAGTACTTC CASSNFYSYEQYF
TRBJ1-2 TRBV21-1 NA NA TGTGCCAGCAGTAGGGGAGGAGCTAACTATGGCTACACCTTC CASSRGGANYGYTF
TRBJ2-2 TRBV3-1/TRBV3-2 NA TRBD2 TGTGCCAGCAGCGCGGGAGGTACCGGGGAGCTGTTTTTT CASSAGGTGELFF
TRBJ2-1 TRBV7-8 once TRBD2 TGTGCCAGCAGCCGCGGGGGGAGGGATGAGTTCTTC CASSRGGRDEFF
TRBJ2-6 TRBV6-2/TRBV6-3 few TRBD1 TGTGCCAGCAGCCGGGACAGGGTTGGGGCTGGGGCCAACGTCCTGACTTTC CASSRDRVGAGANVLTF
TRBJ1-6 TRBV6-2/TRBV6-3 NA TRBD1 TGTGCCAGCAGTTACCCTTCCGGACAGGGGACTTCACCCCTCCACTTT CASSYPSGQGTSPLHF
TRBJ1-6 TRBV10-3 NA NA TGTGCCATCAGTGAAGGGGGAAATAATTCACCCCTCCACTTT CAISEGGNNSPLHF
TRBJ1-2 TRBV6-5 NA NA TGTGCCAGCAGTTCATGGGAGAACTATGGCTACACCTTC CASSSWENYGYTF
TRBJ1-3 TRBV3-1/TRBV3-2 NA TRBD1 TGTGCCAGCAGTCTTGGACAGGGGGATAGCTCTGGAAACACCATATATTTT CASSLGQGDSSGNTIYF
TRBJ2-3 TRBV29-1 NA NA TGCAGCGTTAGAGGCGGGGCAGATACGCAGTATTTT CSVRGGADTQYF
TRBJ2-5 TRBV4-2 NA TRBD1 TGTGCCAGCAGCCAAACAGGGGTTGGAGGAGAGACCCAGTACTTC CASSQTGVGGETQYF
TRBJ1-1 TRBV9 NA NA TGTGCCAGCAGCTTACAGGGACACACTGAAGCTTTCTTT CASSLQGHTEAFF
TRBJ2-2 TRBV7-2 few TRBD1 TGTGCCAGCAGCACCAAAGGGACAGGGGGTTACACCGGGGAGCTGTTTTTT CASSTKGTGGYTGELFF